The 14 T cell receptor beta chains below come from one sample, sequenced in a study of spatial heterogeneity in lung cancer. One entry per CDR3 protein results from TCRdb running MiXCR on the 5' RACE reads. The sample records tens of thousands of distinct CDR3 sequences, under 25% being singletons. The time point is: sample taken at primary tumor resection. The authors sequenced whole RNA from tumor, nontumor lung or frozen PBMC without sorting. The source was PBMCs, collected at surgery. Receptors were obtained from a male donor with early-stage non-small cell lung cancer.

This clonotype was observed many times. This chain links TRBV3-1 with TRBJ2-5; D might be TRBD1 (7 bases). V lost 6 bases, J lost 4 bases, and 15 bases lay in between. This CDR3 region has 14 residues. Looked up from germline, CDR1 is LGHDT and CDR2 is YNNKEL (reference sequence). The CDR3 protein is CASRTTGEAETQYF. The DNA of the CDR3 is TGTGCCAGCAGAACTACAGGGGAGGCAGAGACCCAGTACTTC.

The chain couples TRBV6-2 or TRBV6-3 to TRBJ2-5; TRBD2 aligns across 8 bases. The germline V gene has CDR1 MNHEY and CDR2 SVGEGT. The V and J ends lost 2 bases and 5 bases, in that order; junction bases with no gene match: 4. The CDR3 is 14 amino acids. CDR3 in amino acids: CASSYAGGRETQYF. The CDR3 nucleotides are TGTGCCAGCAGTTACGCGGGGGGCAGGGAGACCCAGTACTTC.

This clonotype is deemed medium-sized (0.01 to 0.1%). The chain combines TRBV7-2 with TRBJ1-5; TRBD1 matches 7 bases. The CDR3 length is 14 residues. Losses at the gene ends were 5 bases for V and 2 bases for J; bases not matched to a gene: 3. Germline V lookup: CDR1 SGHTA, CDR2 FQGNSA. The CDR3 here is CASSPTGGNQPQHF. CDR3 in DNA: TGTGCCAGCAGCCCAACAGGGGGCAATCAGCCCCAGCATTTT.

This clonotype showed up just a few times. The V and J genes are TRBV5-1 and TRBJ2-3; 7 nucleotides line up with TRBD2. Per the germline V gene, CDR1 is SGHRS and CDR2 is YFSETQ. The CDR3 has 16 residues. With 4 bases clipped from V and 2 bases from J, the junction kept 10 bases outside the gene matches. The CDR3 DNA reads TGCGCCAGCAGCGCCGGTCCTAGCGGAGCCACAGATACGCAGTATTTT. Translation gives CASSAGPSGATDTQYF.

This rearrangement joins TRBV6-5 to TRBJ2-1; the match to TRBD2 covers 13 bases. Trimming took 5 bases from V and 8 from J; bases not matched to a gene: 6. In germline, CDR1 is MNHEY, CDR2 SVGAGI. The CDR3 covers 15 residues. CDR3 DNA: TGTGCCAGCAGTATACGGACTAGCGGGAGCTATGAGCAGTTCTTC. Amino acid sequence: CASSIRTSGSYEQFF.

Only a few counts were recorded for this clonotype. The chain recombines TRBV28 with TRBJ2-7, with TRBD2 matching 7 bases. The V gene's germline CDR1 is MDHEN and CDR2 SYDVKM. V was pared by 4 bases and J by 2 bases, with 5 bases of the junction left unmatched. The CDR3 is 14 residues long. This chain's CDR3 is CASSWGGSAYEQYF. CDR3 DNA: TGTGCCAGCAGTTGGGGCGGGAGTGCCTACGAGCAGTACTTC.

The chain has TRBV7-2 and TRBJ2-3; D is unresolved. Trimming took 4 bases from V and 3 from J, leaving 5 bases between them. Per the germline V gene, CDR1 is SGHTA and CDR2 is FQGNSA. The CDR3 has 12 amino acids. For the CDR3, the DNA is TGTGCCAGCAGCTCCTTTACAGATACGCAGTATTTT. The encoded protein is CASSSFTDTQYF.

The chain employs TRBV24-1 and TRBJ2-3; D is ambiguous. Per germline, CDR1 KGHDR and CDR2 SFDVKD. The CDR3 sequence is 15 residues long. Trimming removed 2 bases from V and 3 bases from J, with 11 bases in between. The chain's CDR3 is CATSDSSLGTDTQYF. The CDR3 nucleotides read TGTGCCACCAGTGATTCTTCCCTGGGAACAGATACGCAGTATTTT.

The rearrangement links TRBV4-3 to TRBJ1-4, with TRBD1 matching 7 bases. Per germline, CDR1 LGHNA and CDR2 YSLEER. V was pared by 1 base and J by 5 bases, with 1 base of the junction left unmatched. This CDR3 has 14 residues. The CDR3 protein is CASSQGQGNEKLFF. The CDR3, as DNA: TGCGCCAGCAGCCAAGGACAGGGCAATGAAAAACTGTTTTTT.

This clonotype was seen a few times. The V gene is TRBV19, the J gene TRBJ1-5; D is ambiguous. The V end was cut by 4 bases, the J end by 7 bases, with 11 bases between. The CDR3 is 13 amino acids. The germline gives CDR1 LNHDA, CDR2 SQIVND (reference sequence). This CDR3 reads CASSTQPTQPQHF. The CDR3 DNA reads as TGTGCCAGTAGTACCCAACCGACCCAGCCCCAGCATTTT.

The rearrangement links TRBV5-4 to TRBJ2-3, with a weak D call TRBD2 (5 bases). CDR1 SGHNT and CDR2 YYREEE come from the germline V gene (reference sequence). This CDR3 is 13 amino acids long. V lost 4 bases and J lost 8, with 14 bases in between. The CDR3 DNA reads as TGTGCCAGCAGCCAAAAGACCGCGGGTACGCAGTATTTT. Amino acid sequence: CASSQKTAGTQYF.

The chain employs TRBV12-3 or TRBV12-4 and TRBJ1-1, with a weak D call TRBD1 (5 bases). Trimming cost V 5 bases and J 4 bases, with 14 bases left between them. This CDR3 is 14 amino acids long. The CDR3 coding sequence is TGTGCCAGCAGTCGTTCGGGGGTAGGCACTGAAGCTTTCTTT. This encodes CASSRSGVGTEAFF.

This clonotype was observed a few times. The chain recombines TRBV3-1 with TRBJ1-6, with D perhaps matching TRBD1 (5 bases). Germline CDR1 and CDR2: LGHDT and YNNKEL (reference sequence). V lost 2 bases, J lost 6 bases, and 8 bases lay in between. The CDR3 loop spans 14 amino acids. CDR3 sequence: CASSQRGPNSPLHF. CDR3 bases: TGTGCCAGCAGCCAAAGGGGCCCTAATTCACCCCTCCACTTT.

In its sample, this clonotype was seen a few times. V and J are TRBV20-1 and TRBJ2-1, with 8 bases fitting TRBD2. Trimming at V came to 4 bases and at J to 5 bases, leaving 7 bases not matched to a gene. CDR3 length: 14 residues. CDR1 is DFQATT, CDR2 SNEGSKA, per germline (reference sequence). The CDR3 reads CSATNQRENNEQFF. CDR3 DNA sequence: TGCAGTGCTACGAACCAGCGGGAGAACAATGAGCAGTTCTTC.